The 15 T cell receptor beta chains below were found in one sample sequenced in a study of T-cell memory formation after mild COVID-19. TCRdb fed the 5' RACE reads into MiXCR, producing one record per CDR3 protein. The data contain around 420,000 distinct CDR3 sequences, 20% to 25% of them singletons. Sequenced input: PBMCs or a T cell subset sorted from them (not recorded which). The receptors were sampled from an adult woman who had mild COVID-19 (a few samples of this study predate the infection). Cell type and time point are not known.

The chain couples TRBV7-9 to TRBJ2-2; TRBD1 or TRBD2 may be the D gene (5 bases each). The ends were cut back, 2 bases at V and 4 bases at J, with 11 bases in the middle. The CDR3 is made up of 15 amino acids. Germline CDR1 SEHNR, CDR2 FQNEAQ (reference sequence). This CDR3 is CASSLTGGSTGELFF. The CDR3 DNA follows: TGTGCCAGCAGCTTAACTGGGGGATCCACCGGGGAGCTGTTTTTT.

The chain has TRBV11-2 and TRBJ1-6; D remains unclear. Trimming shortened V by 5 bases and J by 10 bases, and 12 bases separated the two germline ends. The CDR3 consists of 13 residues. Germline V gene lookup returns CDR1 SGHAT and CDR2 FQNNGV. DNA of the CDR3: TGTGCCAGCAGCGCCCCCCGGGGATCACCCCTCCACTTT. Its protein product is CASSAPRGSPLHF.

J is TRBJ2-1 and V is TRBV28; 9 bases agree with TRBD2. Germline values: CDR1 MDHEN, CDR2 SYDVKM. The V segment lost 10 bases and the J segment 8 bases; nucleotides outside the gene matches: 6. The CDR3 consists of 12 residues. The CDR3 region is CATRGLAYEQFF. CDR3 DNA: TGTGCCACCCGGGGACTAGCTTATGAGCAGTTCTTC.

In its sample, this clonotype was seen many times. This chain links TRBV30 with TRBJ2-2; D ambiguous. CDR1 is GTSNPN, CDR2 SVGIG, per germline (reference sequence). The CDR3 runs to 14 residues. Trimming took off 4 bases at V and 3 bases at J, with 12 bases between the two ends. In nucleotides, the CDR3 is TGTGCCTGGAATCCTGAAATGTACACCGGGGAGCTGTTTTTT. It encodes CAWNPEMYTGELFF.

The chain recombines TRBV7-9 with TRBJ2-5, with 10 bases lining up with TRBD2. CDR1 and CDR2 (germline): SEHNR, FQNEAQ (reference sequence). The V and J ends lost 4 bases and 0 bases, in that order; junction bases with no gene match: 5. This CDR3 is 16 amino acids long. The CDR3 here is CASSWLAGAYQETQYF. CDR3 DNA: TGTGCCAGCAGCTGGCTAGCGGGAGCTTACCAAGAGACCCAGTACTTC.

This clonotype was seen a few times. The CDR3 nucleotides are TGTGCCAGCAGCCCTGGCCGGGGGGGCCACACAGATACGCAGTATTTT. Translating it yields CASSPGRGGHTDTQYF. The gene calls are TRBV12-3 or TRBV12-4 and TRBJ2-3, with 8 positions matching TRBD2. The CDR3 covers 16 residues. V lost 6 bases and J lost 2; bases outside the gene matches: 10.

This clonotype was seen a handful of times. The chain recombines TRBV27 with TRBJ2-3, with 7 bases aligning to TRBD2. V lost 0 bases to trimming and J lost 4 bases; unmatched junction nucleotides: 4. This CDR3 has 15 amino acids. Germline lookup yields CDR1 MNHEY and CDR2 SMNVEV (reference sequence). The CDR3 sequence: CASSLSGGVPDTQYF. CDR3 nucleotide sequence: TGTGCCAGCAGTTTATCGGGAGGGGTCCCAGATACGCAGTATTTT.

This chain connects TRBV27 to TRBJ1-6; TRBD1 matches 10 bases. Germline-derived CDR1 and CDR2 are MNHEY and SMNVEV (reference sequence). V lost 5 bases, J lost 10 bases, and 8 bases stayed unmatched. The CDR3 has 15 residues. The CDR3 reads CASSIDRDRGSPLHF. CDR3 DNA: TGTGCCAGCAGTATTGACCGGGACAGGGGATCACCCCTCCACTTT.

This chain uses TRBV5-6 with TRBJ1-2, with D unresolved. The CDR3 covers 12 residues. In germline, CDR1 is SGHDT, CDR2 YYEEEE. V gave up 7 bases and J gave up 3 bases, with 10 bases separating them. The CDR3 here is CASLGNYYGYTF. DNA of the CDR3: TGTGCCAGCCTCGGGAATTACTATGGCTACACCTTC. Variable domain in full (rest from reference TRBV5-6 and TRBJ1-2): DAGVTQSPTHLIKTRGQQVTLRCSPKSGHDTVSWYQQALGQGPQFIFQYYEEEERQRGNFPDRFSGHQFPNYSSELNVNALLLGDSALYLCASLGNYYGYTFGSGTRLTVV.

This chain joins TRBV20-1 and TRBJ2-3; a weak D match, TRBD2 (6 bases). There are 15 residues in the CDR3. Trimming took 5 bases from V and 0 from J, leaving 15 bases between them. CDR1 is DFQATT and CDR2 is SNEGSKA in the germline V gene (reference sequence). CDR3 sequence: CSALHLARSTDTQYF. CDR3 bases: TGCAGTGCTCTTCACCTAGCGAGAAGCACAGATACGCAGTATTTT.

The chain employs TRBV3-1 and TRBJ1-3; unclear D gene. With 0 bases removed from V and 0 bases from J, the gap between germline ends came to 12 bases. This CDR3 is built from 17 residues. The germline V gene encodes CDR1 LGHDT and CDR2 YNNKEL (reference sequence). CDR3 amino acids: CASSQDGQRRSGNTIYF. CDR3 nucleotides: TGTGCCAGCAGCCAAGACGGTCAACGACGCTCTGGAAACACCATATATTTT.

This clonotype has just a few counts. The CDR3 loop reads CASSRGEGYGTEAFF. The DNA of the CDR3 is TGTGCCAGCAGCCGGGGGGAGGGCTACGGGACTGAAGCTTTCTTT. The chain is built from TRBV3-1 and TRBJ1-1, with D possibly being TRBD1 (5 bases). The length of the CDR3 is 15 residues. Germline V gene data show CDR1 as LGHDT and CDR2 as YNNKEL (reference sequence). Trimming stripped 4 bases from V and 5 bases from J, with 17 bases between.

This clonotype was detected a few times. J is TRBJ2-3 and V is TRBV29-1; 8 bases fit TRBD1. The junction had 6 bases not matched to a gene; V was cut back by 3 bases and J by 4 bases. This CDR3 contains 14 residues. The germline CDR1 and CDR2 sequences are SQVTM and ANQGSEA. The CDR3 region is CSVDVTGGSDTQYF. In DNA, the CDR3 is TGCAGCGTTGATGTTACAGGGGGGTCAGATACGCAGTATTTT.

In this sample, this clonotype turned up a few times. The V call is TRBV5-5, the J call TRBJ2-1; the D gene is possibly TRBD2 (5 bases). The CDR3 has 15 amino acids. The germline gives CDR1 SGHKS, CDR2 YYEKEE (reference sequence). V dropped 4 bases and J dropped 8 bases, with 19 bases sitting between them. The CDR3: CASSPLDWAVDEQFF. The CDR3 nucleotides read TGTGCCAGCAGCCCCCTGGACTGGGCGGTCGATGAGCAGTTCTTC.

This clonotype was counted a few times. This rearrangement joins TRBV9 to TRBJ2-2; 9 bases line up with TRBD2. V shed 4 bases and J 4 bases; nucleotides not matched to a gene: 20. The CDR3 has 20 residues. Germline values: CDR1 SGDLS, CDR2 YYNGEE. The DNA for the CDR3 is TGTGCCAGCAGCCCGAAGACATCCCAGTGGGTTAGCGGGAGCACCGGGGAGCTGTTTTTT. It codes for CASSPKTSQWVSGSTGELFF.